These 8 T cell receptor beta chains were all obtained from the same sample, sequenced in a study of cytomegalovirus exposure and HLA in healthy donors. The repertoire was sequenced with immunoSEQ multiplex PCR; TCRdb's copy has only in-frame clones and lacks some. Here the sample spans around 150,000 clones, about 90% being singletons. Sequencing was carried out using PBMCs. The source is a woman younger than 45 in good health and CMV-seronegative.

This chain connects TRBV7-3 to TRBJ2-5, with D perhaps assigned TRBD1 or TRBD2 (6 bases each). Germline V gene data show CDR1 as SGHTA and CDR2 as FQGTGA. This CDR3 has 15 amino acids. Trimming shortened V by 0 bases and J by 1 base, and 9 bases separated the two germline ends. In nucleotides, the CDR3 is TGTGCCAGCAGCTTAACCGGGGGCGGCCAAGAGACCCAGTACTTC. Amino acids: CASSLTGGGQETQYF. The full variable domain, completed using reference TRBV7-3 and TRBJ2-5, is GAGVSQTPSNKVTEKGKYVELRCDPISGHTALYWYRQSLGQGPEFLIYFQGTGAADDSGLPNDRFFAVRPEGSVSTLKIQRTERGDSAVYLCASSLTGGGQETQYFGPGTRLLVL.

This clone was detected a few times. The chain carries TRBV15 and TRBJ1-1, with D unclear. CDR1 LNHNV and CDR2 YYDKDF come from the germline V gene (reference sequence). The CDR3 covers 14 residues. V lost 0 bases and J lost 6, with 11 bases in between. Here the CDR3 DNA reads TGTGCCACCAGCAGAGATAGCGGGCGGGCTGAAGCTTTCTTT. It encodes CATSRDSGRAEAFF.

The chain has TRBV9 and TRBJ1-1; 11 nucleotides line up with TRBD1. V shed 3 bases, J shed 6 bases, and the junction held 25 bases outside the gene matches. The germline V gene encodes CDR1 SGDLS and CDR2 YYNGEE. There are 21 residues in the CDR3. CDR3 amino acids: CASSAASCDYRDRGFCAEAFF. The CDR3 DNA sequence: TGTGCCAGCAGCGCTGCTTCATGCGATTACCGGGACAGGGGGTTTTGCGCTGAAGCTTTCTTT.

The V call is TRBV5-1, the J call TRBJ2-3, with 10 bases lining up with TRBD2. J gave up 3 bases and V 5 bases, and 12 bases lay outside the gene matches. This CDR3 comprises 17 residues. Germline values: CDR1 SGHRS, CDR2 YFSETQ. CDR3 DNA sequence: TGCGCCAGCAGTCTTGCCTTGTCTAGCGGGAGAACAGATACGCAGTATTTT. Residues: CASSLALSSGRTDTQYF. Full variable domain (remainder filled in from reference TRBV5-1 and TRBJ2-3): KAGVTQTPRYLIKTRGQQVTLSCSPISGHRSVSWYQQTPGQGLQFLFEYFSETQRNKGNFPGRFSGRQFSNSRSEMNVSTLELGDSALYLCASSLALSSGRTDTQYFGPGTRLTVL.

The chain is built from TRBV29-1 and TRBJ1-2; weak D call: TRBD1 (6 bases). Germline V gene data show CDR1 as SQVTM and CDR2 as ANQGSEA. CDR3 length: 14 amino acids. The germline V and J ends were trimmed by 4 bases and 4 bases, with 16 bases remaining between them. The CDR3 is CSVVSGAHGYGYTF. For the CDR3, the DNA is TGCAGCGTTGTTTCAGGGGCTCATGGCTATGGCTACACCTTC.

This clone was seen a few times. This CDR3 is also generated by other DNA sequences in the sample. The chain has TRBV4-1 and TRBJ1-1; a weak D match, TRBD1 (6 bases). Trimming stripped 0 bases from V and 2 bases from J, with 10 bases between. Per the germline V gene, CDR1 is MGHRA and CDR2 is YSYEKL. This CDR3 comprises 15 residues. DNA of the CDR3: TGCGCCAGCAGCCAAGAGACAGGAACAAACACTGAAGCTTTCTTT. Amino acid sequence: CASSQETGTNTEAFF.

J is TRBJ2-2 and V is TRBV5-1; TRBD2 agrees at 9 bases. Germline-derived CDR1 and CDR2 are SGHRS and YFSETQ. J was trimmed by 3 bases and V by 5 bases; bases with no gene match: 2. CDR3 length: 14 residues. The DNA of the CDR3 is TGCGCCAGCAGTCAGCGGGAGGACACCGGGGAGCTGTTTTTT. It translates to CASSQREDTGELFF.

This chain links TRBV5-1 with TRBJ2-3; D not certain. The CDR3 has 14 amino acids. Trimming removed 2 bases at V and 0 bases at J, with 7 bases between. The germline V gene encodes CDR1 SGHRS and CDR2 YFSETQ. The CDR3 region is CASSFAESTDTQYF. In nucleotides, the CDR3 is TGCGCCAGCAGCTTTGCGGAAAGCACAGATACGCAGTATTTT.